The 17 T cell receptor beta chains listed next were all sequenced from one sample in a study of beta chain features in type 1 diabetes. The study reverse transcribed the entire isolated RNA, so it sequenced expressed TCRB transcripts. The protocol was immunoSEQ multiplex PCR, while the TCRdb copy is restricted to in-frame clones and leaves out a portion. Of roughly 25,000 clones listed, roughly 69% are singletons. Sequencing was performed on Tregs from blood. Source of these receptors: a woman in her thirties or forties in good health.

The chain is built from TRBV29-1 and TRBJ1-1, with D possibly matching TRBD1 (5 bases). Deletions cut 7 bases from V and 1 base from J, with 13 bases between. CDR3 size: 13 residues. The germline V gene encodes CDR1 SQVTM and CDR2 ANQGSEA. In DNA, the CDR3 is TGCAGCGCTGTACAGGCCTCGAACACTGAAGCTTTCTTT. It encodes CSAVQASNTEAFF.

The chain employs TRBV19 and TRBJ2-6; tentatively, D is TRBD1 (6 bases). This CDR3 contains 17 residues. In germline, CDR1 is LNHDA, CDR2 SQIVND (reference sequence). Trimming pared 5 bases from V and 4 bases from J, leaving 18 bases between. The CDR3 DNA reads as TGTGCCAGTAGTTCCCAGGGGCTCGGGCGGGGGGCCAACGTCCTGACTTTC. Translating it yields CASSSQGLGRGANVLTF.

The chain has TRBV9 and TRBJ2-5; 7 bases fit TRBD2. With the DNA end fitting TRBJ2-7 better, the J assignment may be wrong. Germline V gives CDR1 SGDLS, CDR2 YYNGEE. This CDR3 comprises 16 residues. The CDR3 spells CASSPGAWGGGHEQYF. The CDR3 bases are TGTGCCAGCAGCCCCGGGGCCTGGGGGGGTGGTCACGAGCAGTACTTC.

This clone was picked up a small number of times. The chain is built from TRBV19 and TRBJ1-1; TRBD1 aligns across 9 bases. With V trimmed by 6 bases and J by 8 bases, 4 bases remained unmatched. The CDR3 runs 12 residues. From germline, CDR1 is LNHDA and CDR2 SQIVND (reference sequence). The CDR3 nucleotides read TGTGCCAGTAGGCTCGGGACAGGGGAAGCTTTCTTT. The encoded protein is CASRLGTGEAFF.

This sequence joins TRBV7-2 and TRBJ2-7; 9 bases align to TRBD2. CDR3 length: 14 amino acids. V lost 3 bases to trimming and J lost 5 bases; unmatched junction nucleotides: 5. CDR1 SGHTA and CDR2 FQGNSA come from the germline V gene. The CDR3, as DNA: TGTGCCAGCAGCTTCTATAGGACTAGCGACGAGCAGTACTTC. It translates to CASSFYRTSDEQYF.

In its sample, this clone was seen once. This sequence joins TRBV5-8 and TRBJ2-5; D may be TRBD1 (6 bases). CDR3 length: 14 amino acids. Per the germline V gene, CDR1 is SGHTS and CDR2 is YDEGEE. Trimming shortened V by 4 bases and J by 3 bases, and 13 bases separated the two germline ends. The CDR3 DNA follows: TGTGCCAGCAGCCTTCGGACAGCTAAAGAGACCCAGTACTTC. This codes for CASSLRTAKETQYF.

This chain's CDR3 is CASSEWDRVYGYTF. CDR3 sequence (DNA): TGTGCCAGCAGTGAATGGGACAGGGTCTATGGCTACACCTTC. The genes are TRBV2 and TRBJ1-2; 9 bases map to TRBD1. The junction had 2 bases not matched to a gene; V was cut back by 2 bases and J by 4 bases. The CDR3 length is 14 residues. CDR1 is SNHLY and CDR2 is FYNNEI in the germline V gene.

V is TRBV7-8 and J is TRBJ2-3; possibly TRBD1 for D (6 bases). This CDR3 spans 15 amino acids. CDR1 is SGHVS and CDR2 is FQNEAQ in the germline V gene. Trimming took 5 bases from V and 0 from J, leaving 12 bases between them. This CDR3 is CASSLGTLSTDTQYF. CDR3 in DNA: TGTGCCAGCAGCCTCGGGACACTTAGCACAGATACGCAGTATTTT.

The rearrangement joins TRBV6-5 to TRBJ1-5, with D unresolved. From germline, CDR1 is MNHEY and CDR2 SVGAGI. The CDR3 consists of 13 residues. Between the trimmed V and J ends, which lost 0 bases and 9 bases, there was a span of 9 bases. The CDR3 spells CASSYSGRGPQHF. CDR3 nucleotide sequence: TGTGCCAGCAGTTACTCAGGGCGGGGGCCCCAGCATTTT.

The V and J genes are TRBV5-1 and TRBJ2-3; D is unclear. V lost 4 bases and J 1 base, leaving 10 bases between the germline ends. Looked up from germline, CDR1 is SGHRS and CDR2 is YFSETQ. This CDR3 spans 14 amino acids. DNA of the CDR3: TGCGCCAGCAGCAACACCGAAGGCACAGATACGCAGTATTTT. Its translation: CASSNTEGTDTQYF.

This clone turned up a few times. The chain recombines TRBV6-1 with TRBJ2-1; 7 nucleotides align to TRBD1. Germline values: CDR1 MNHNS, CDR2 SASEGT. The CDR3 contains 14 residues. V shed 8 bases, J shed 6 bases, and the junction held 10 bases outside the gene matches. The CDR3 coding sequence is TGTGCCAGCGGCTACAGGGGACCCGGCAATGAGCAGTTCTTC. It is translated as CASGYRGPGNEQFF.

This rearrangement joins TRBV2 to TRBJ2-3; 9 bases match TRBD2. The germline gives CDR1 SNHLY, CDR2 FYNNEI. CDR3 length equals 17 residues. V lost 4 bases to trimming and J lost 0 bases; unmatched junction nucleotides: 8. CDR3 coding DNA: TGTGCCAGCAGTGGAACAGCGGGGGGCCTAAGCACAGATACGCAGTATTTT. Its protein is CASSGTAGGLSTDTQYF.

This clone was detected once. J is TRBJ2-5 and V is TRBV9, with a possible D match to TRBD2 (6 bases). CDR3 size: 13 residues. The germline V gene encodes CDR1 SGDLS and CDR2 YYNGEE. V lost 5 bases to trimming and J lost 5 bases, with 13 bases between them. CDR3 sequence (DNA): TGTGCCAGCAGTGGGTGGGGAGGTGAGACCCAGTACTTC. Translating gives CASSGWGGETQYF.

This clone was seen more than once but under ten times. The J gene is TRBJ1-1, the V gene TRBV5-4, with a possible D match to TRBD1 (6 bases). The CDR3 is made up of 17 amino acids. Trimming took off 4 bases at V and 0 bases at J, with 19 bases between the two ends. Germline CDR1 reads SGHNT; CDR2 reads YYREEE (reference sequence). The CDR3 DNA reads as TGTGCCAGCAGCCGACGATGGACAGAGAATATGAACACTGAAGCTTTCTTT. Protein product: CASSRRWTENMNTEAFF.

This clone was counted only a few times. The V gene is TRBV10-3, the J gene TRBJ1-5; D remains unclear. This CDR3 contains 15 residues. Looked up from germline, CDR1 is ENHRY and CDR2 is SYGVKD. V lost 0 bases and J lost 4, with 10 bases in between. The CDR3, as DNA: TGTGCCATCAGTGAGTCGACCCGGAGTAATCAGCCCCAGCATTTT. It specifies CAISESTRSNQPQHF.

The chain has TRBV6-5 and TRBJ2-7; 7 nucleotides align to TRBD1. CDR1 MNHEY and CDR2 SVGAGI come from the germline V gene. Trimming at V came to 6 bases and at J to 6 bases, leaving 5 bases not matched to a gene. The CDR3 extends over 12 amino acids. CDR3 sequence: CASSTGVSEQYF. In DNA form, the CDR3 reads TGTGCCAGCAGCACAGGGGTGAGCGAGCAGTACTTC.

This chain uses TRBV21-1 with TRBJ2-3; the D segment call TRBD1 is taken from the table without a DNA check. TRBV21-1 is recorded as a pseudogene. The CDR3 is 12 amino acids. The CDR3 region has the DNA TGTGCCACCAGGGACAGGGCAGATACGCAGTATTTT. Amino acid sequence: CATRDRADTQYF.